These 5 T cell receptor beta chains were sequenced from one sample in a study of vaccination effects on CD4 cells after COVID-19 (dated by TCRdb to between 2020 and 2023). Their target antigens are unknown. To identify antigen-specific CD4+ T cell clonotypes by their expansion, the ViraFEST assay first stimulated PBMC with viral peptide pools and then applied TCR sequencing. After approximately 11 days of culture, CD4+ T cells were isolated with the EasySep CD4+ T cell isolation kit. Two doses of either the BNT162b2 or the mRNA-1273 mRNA SARS-CoV-2 vaccine were administered to participants. Library method: the immunoSEQ multiplex PCR assay. As stored in TCRdb, this immuneACCESS dataset retains in-frame rearrangements with V and J assigned. A fraction of the clones does not appear; measured against another copy, unresolved V genes explain less than half of the discrepancy, and the remainder lacks a known reason. This sample comprises some 25,000 clones, 60% to 85% of them detected only once. Roughly a quarter of the sample is taken by the ten largest.

Sequences were derived from CD4+ T cells from PBMCs cultured with HCoV-NL63 spike peptides, sampled after COVID-19 vaccination. According to the study, the label for this sample's cell subset or site signals: HCoV-NL63 spike overlapping peptide pool stimulation. The receptors were gathered from a human donor who received a COVID-19 vaccine.

V is TRBV20-1 and J is TRBJ2-5; 10 nucleotides line up with TRBD2. Trimming removed 3 bases from V and 2 bases from J; junction bases left unmatched: 6. The germline V gene encodes CDR1 DFQATT and CDR2 SNEGSKA (reference sequence). CDR3 length equals 15 residues. This CDR3 is CSASLSGGRQETQYF. In DNA form, the CDR3 reads TGCAGTGCTAGTCTTAGCGGGGGGAGACAAGAGACCCAGTACTTC.

This chain links TRBV9 with TRBJ2-2; D not certain. This CDR3 contains 15 residues. Germline V gene sequence: CDR1 SGDLS, CDR2 YYNGEE. The V end lost 3 bases, the J end lost 6 bases, and 15 bases lay between the germline ends. The CDR3 DNA follows: TGTGCCAGCAGCGAACAAAGGGCTGGGGCCGGGGAGCTGTTTTTT. Translation: CASSEQRAGAGELFF.

The chain joins TRBV30 to TRBJ2-3; D gene ambiguous. The germline CDR1 and CDR2 sequences are GTSNPN and SVGIG (reference sequence). This CDR3 contains 11 residues. V lost 2 bases, J lost 6 bases, and 6 bases lay in between. The CDR3 sequence: CAWSRRDTQYF. CDR3 coding DNA: TGTGCCTGGAGTCGCCGGGATACGCAGTATTTT.

This clone occurred a few times. The V call is TRBV15, the J call TRBJ1-2; TRBD1 matches 9 bases. Germline CDR1 reads LNHNV; CDR2 reads YYDKDF (reference sequence). The V and J ends lost 3 bases and 2 bases, in that order; junction bases with no gene match: 7. CDR3 size: 16 residues. The CDR3: CATSSTGGRPNYGYTF. The CDR3 DNA follows: TGTGCCACCAGCAGTACAGGGGGCCGTCCCAACTATGGCTACACCTTC.

V and J are TRBV7-3 and TRBJ2-3, with D possibly TRBD2 on 5 matching bases. Between the trimmed V and J ends, which lost 5 bases and 6 bases, there was a span of 21 bases. Germline CDR1 and CDR2: SGHTA and FQGTGA. The CDR3 has 16 amino acids. The CDR3 bases are TGTGCCAGCAGCCTTTCCGCGGGCCACCCGAGGGATACGCAGTATTTT. Encoded protein: CASSLSAGHPRDTQYF.